These T cell receptor beta chains were read from a single sample in a study of Tregs in tolerant kidney transplant recipients. Here immunoSEQ multiplex PCR was the method, and the copy in TCRdb shows in-frame clones only, minus some. The repertoire holds more than 15,000 clones, with more than 80% as singletons. Sequenced input: CD8+ T cells from blood. The receptors were sampled from a human donor in good health. CDR3s include the opening cysteine and the closing phenylalanine or tryptophan. A D gene is named only where the DNA matches it firmly. Clone size appears in some rows only: once, few, many, or a class for an expanded clone.

TRBD1,TRBJ1-4,-,TRBV27,TGTGCCAGCAGTTTCTTCCCACACACAGGGGAAGGGGGCAAAGAAGAAAAACTGTTTTTT,CASSFFPHTGEGGKEEKLFF
-,TRBJ2-2,-,TRBV4-3,TGCGCCAGCAGCCAAGAGGGGGGTGGCGGGGAGCTGTTTTTT,CASSQEGGGGELFF
-,TRBJ1-2,-,TRBV29-1,TGCAGCGTGAGGGACTCGGACGCTGGGTATCGTGGCTACACCTTC,CSVRDSDAGYRGYTF
TRBD1,TRBJ2-7,-,TRBV7-8,TGTGCCAGCAGCTTAGGCTCAGGGGGCTACGAGCAGTACTTC,CASSLGSGGYEQYF
-,TRBJ2-5,-,TRBV6-1,TGTGCCAGCAGTGGGCCCAATATGGCCCAGTACTTC,CASSGPNMAQYF
TRBD2,TRBJ2-7,-,TRBV9,TGTGCCAGCAGCGTAGGACTAGCGGGGGACGAGCAGTACTTC,CASSVGLAGDEQYF
-,TRBJ2-7,-,TRBV12-5,TGTGCTAGTGGAAGGCGAACGGGATACGAGCAGTACTTC,CASGRRTGYEQYF
-,TRBJ2-2,-,TRBV7-9,TGTGCCAGCAGCCCCGGCTTCGGTCCCGGGGAGCTGTTTTTT,CASSPGFGPGELFF
TRBD2,TRBJ2-3,-,TRBV9,TGTGCCAGCAGCCTACGACTAGCGGGGCAGGGGACGCAGTATTTT,CASSLRLAGQGTQYF
-,TRBJ1-5,-,TRBV19,TGTGCCAGTTGTCGATGGCGGGACGGTGTTCTGCCCCAGCATTTT,CASCRWRDGVLPQHF
TRBD1,TRBJ2-2,once,TRBV5-1,TGCGCCAGCAGCTTTTACCCGACAGGGGGTACCGGGGAGCTGTTTTTT,CASSFYPTGGTGELFF
-,TRBJ1-2,once,TRBV6-6,TGTGCCAGCAGTCACCCGGCCGGGATTTCCTATGGCTACACCTTC,CASSHPAGISYGYTF
-,TRBJ2-1,once,TRBV4-3,TGCGCCAGCAGCCAATACGCCAGTCCGGGCGAGCAGTTCTTC,CASSQYASPGEQFF
-,TRBJ1-6,-,TRBV7-3,TGTGCCAGCAGCTTAACAATCCGATCACCCCTCCACTTT,CASSLTIRSPLHF
TRBD2,TRBJ2-7,-,TRBV29-1,TGCAGCGTTGAGGTAGCGGGAACCTACGAGCAGTACTTC,CSVEVAGTYEQYF
TRBD2,TRBJ2-7,-,TRBV7-9,TGTGCCAGCAGCCCTAGCGGGAGCTTTTACGAGCAGTACTTC,CASSPSGSFYEQYF
TRBD1,TRBJ1-4,once,TRBV29-1,TGCAGCGCCCGAGGACAGGGGGATGAAAAACTGTTTTTT,CSARGQGDEKLFF
-,TRBJ2-3,-,TRBV7-6,TGTGCCAGCAGCTCACGCGACGGGCCCCGAGGGGATACGCAGTATTTT,CASSSRDGPRGDTQYF
-,TRBJ2-5,-,TRBV19,TGTGCCAGTAGTATAGGGGAGGGGGAGGCCCCGGGTACCCAGTACTTC,CASSIGEGEAPGTQYF
-,TRBJ2-5,-,TRBV7-2,TGTGCCAGCAGCTTAGGCACAAGATACCAAGAGACCCAGTACTTC,CASSLGTRYQETQYF
-,TRBJ1-2,-,TRBV9,TGTGCCAGCAGTATAAACCTCGCTTATGGCTACACCTTC,CASSINLAYGYTF
TRBD1,TRBJ2-5,few,TRBV9,TGTGCCAGCAGCTCCTGGACAGGGAAGGGAGAGACCCAGTACTTC,CASSSWTGKGETQYF
TRBD2,TRBJ2-1,-,TRBV2,TGTGCCAGCAGTGAATGGACTAGCGGGGATGAGCAGTTCTTC,CASSEWTSGDEQFF
-,TRBJ2-5,-,TRBV18,TGTGCCAGCTCACCCAGTAACGGGGCCCAAGAGACCCAGTACTTC,CASSPSNGAQETQYF
-,TRBJ2-7,-,TRBV4-3,TGCGCCAGCAGCCAAGATGCGACAGATTACGAGCAGTACTTC,CASSQDATDYEQYF
-,TRBJ2-3,-,TRBV7-2,TGTGCCAGCAGCTTTCCTGGGGGAGGGGGCGCCTTGGATACGCAGTATTTT,CASSFPGGGGALDTQYF
-,TRBJ1-1,-,TRBV20-1,TGCAGTGCTAGGTGGGGGCTTGAAGCTTTCTTT,CSARWGLEAFF
-,TRBJ1-5,-,TRBV25-1,TGTGCCAGCAGTGAATCTGGGGGTGCCAATCAGCCCCAGCATTTT,CASSESGGANQPQHF
TRBD1,TRBJ2-1,-,TRBV9,TGTGCCAGCAGCGTTGGACAGGGAAGCTACAATGAGCAGTTCTTC,CASSVGQGSYNEQFF
TRBD1,TRBJ2-1,-,TRBV7-6,TGTGCCAGCAGCCCTCAACCCTCGGGACAGTACAATGAGCAGTTCTTC,CASSPQPSGQYNEQFF
-,TRBJ2-3,-,TRBV15,TGTGCCACCAGCAGACTGGGGACAGATACGCAGTATTTT,CATSRLGTDTQYF
-,TRBJ2-3,-,TRBV7-3,TGTGCCAGCAGCCGCGATGGCGGGGGCCTGACAGATACGCAGTATTTT,CASSRDGGGLTDTQYF
TRBD2,TRBJ2-5,-,TRBV27,TGTGCCAGCAGTAGGACTAGCGGGAACAGACAAGAGACCCAGTACTTC,CASSRTSGNRQETQYF
-,TRBJ1-2,-,TRBV4-3,TGCGCCAGCAGCCAATGGGCAGCGAGAATCTATGGCTACACCTTC,CASSQWAARIYGYTF
-,TRBJ2-5,-,TRBV30,TGTGCCTGGACGCGGGGGACAGGAGAAGAGACCCAGTACTTC,CAWTRGTGEETQYF
-,TRBJ2-7,-,TRBV15,TGTGCCACCAGTGCTGGAAGCGAGCAGTACTTC,CATSAGSEQYF
TRBD1,TRBJ1-2,-,TRBV7-2,TGTGCCAGCAGCTTAACTGACAGGGGATATGGCTACACCTTC,CASSLTDRGYGYTF
-,TRBJ2-1,-,TRBV9,TGTGCCAGCAGCGCTAGCAGCCACAATGAGCAGTTCTTC,CASSASSHNEQFF
-,TRBJ1-3,medium-sized,TRBV6-6,TGTGCCAGCAGCCACGGAAACACCATATATTTT,CASSHGNTIYF
-,TRBJ2-7,-,TRBV10-3,TGTGCCAGCCGTACCCTCGAAGCGGAAACCGAGCAGTACTTC,CASRTLEAETEQYF